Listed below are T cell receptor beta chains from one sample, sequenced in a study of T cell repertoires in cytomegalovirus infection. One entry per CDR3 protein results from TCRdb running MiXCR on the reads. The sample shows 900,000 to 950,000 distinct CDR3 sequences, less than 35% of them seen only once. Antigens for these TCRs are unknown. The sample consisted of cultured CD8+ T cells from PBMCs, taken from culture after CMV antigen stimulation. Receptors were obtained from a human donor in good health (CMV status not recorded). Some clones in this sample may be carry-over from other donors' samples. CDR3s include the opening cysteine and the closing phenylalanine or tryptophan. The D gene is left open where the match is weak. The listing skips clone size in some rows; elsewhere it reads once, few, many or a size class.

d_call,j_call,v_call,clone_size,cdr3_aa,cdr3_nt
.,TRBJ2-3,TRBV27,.,CASGPFGTQYF,TGTGCCAGCGGCCCGTTTGGTACGCAGTATTTT
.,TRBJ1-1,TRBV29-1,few,CSVVRAMNTEAFF,TGCAGCGTTGTCCGGGCTATGAACACTGAAGCTTTCTTT
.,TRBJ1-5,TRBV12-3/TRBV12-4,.,CASSWDRAGNQPQHF,TGTGCCAGCAGCTGGGACCGAGCGGGCAATCAGCCCCAGCATTTT
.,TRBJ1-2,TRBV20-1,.,CSASKGGYGYTF,TGCAGTGCTAGTAAGGGGGGCTATGGCTACACCTTC
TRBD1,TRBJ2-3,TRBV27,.,CASSSGTGGPSTDTQYF,TGTGCCAGCAGTTCAGGGACAGGGGGCCCTAGCACAGATACGCAGTATTTT
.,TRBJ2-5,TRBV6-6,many,CASSRGSGGFKHETQYF,TGTGCCAGCAGCCGGGGATCGGGCGGGTTTAAGCATGAGACCCAGTACTTC
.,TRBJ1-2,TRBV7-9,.,CASSLAGQYGYTF,TGTGCCAGCAGCTTAGCAGGACAGTATGGCTACACCTTC
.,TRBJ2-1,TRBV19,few,CASSIRRGNEQFF,TGTGCCAGTAGTATACGTAGGGGGAATGAGCAGTTCTTC
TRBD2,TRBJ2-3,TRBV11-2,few,CASSSGAGGTDTQYF,TGTGCCAGCAGCTCGGGAGCGGGGGGCACAGATACGCAGTATTTT
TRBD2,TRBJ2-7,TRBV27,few,CASSPSLASGYYEQYF,TGTGCCAGCAGTCCGTCGCTGGCTAGCGGTTACTACGAGCAGTACTTC
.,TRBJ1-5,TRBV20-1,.,CSARTQGYSNQPQHF,TGCAGTGCTAGAACTCAGGGGTATAGCAATCAGCCCCAGCATTTT
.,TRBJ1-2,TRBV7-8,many,CASSFSDSWSYGYTF,TGTGCCAGCAGCTTCTCGGACAGTTGGTCCTATGGCTACACCTTC
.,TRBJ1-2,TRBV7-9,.,CASNLAAYGYTF,TGTGCCAGCAATCTGGCTGCCTATGGCTACACCTTC
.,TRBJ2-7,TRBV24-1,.,CATSDLSRSHNVYEQYF,TGTGCCACCAGTGATTTAAGTAGGAGCCACAACGTCTACGAGCAGTACTTC
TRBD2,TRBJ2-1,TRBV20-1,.,CSADSGGGSYNEQFF,TGCAGTGCAGATAGCGGGGGGGGCTCCTACAATGAGCAGTTCTTC
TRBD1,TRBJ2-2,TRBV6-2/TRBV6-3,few,CASRILWTGSIGELFF,TGTGCCAGCAGAATACTTTGGACAGGGTCGATTGGGGAGCTGTTTTTT
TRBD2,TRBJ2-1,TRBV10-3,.,CAISRSGGDIDEQFF,TGTGCCATCAGTCGTAGCGGGGGGGATATCGATGAGCAGTTCTTC
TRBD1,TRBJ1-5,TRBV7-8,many,CASSFNRGSNQPQHF,TGTGCCAGCAGCTTCAACAGGGGCAGCAATCAGCCCCAGCATTTT
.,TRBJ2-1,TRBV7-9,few,CASSTPGANNEQFF,TGTGCCAGCAGTACCCCGGGGGCGAACAATGAGCAGTTCTTC
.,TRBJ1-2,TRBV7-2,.,CASSSGPSGPYGYTF,TGTGCCAGCAGCTCGGGTCCCTCCGGGCCCTATGGCTACACCTTC
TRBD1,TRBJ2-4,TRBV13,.,CASSSGQGWMGKNIQYF,TGTGCCAGCAGCTCGGGACAGGGTTGGATGGGCAAAAACATTCAGTACTTC
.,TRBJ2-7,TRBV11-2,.,CASSLAFTGRESSYEQYF,TGTGCCAGCAGCTTAGCCTTCACGGGGCGCGAATCATCCTACGAGCAGTACTTC
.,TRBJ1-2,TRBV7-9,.,CASSSRPANYGYTF,TGTGCCAGCAGCTCGAGACCAGCTAACTATGGCTACACCTTC
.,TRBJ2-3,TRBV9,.,CASSAGRATDTQYF,TGTGCCAGCAGCGCCGGACGGGCCACAGATACGCAGTATTTT
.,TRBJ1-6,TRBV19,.,CATQYGRWNSPLHF,TGTGCCACTCAGTACGGGAGGTGGAATTCACCCCTCCACTTT
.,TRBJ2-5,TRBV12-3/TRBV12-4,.,CASSLNGLREETQYF,TGTGCCAGCAGTTTGAACGGGCTGCGAGAGGAGACCCAGTACTTC
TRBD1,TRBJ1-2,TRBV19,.,CASSIPPPGQKNGGYYGYTF,TGTGCCAGTAGTATCCCCCCTCCGGGACAGAAAAACGGGGGATACTATGGCTACACCTTC
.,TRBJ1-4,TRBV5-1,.,CASRQGDFANEKLFF,TGCGCCAGCAGACAGGGCGACTTTGCGAATGAAAAACTGTTTTTT
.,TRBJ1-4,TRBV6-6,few,CASSYTGTPNEKLFF,TGTGCCAGCAGTTACACCGGGACACCAAATGAAAAACTGTTTTTT
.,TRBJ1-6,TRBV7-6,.,CASSSTSGPERLFSPLHF,TGTGCCAGCAGCTCGACGTCGGGGCCCGAACGATTGTTTTCACCCCTCCACTTT
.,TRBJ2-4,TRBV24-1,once,CATSGAKNIQYF,TGTGCCACTTCGGGAGCCAAAAACATTCAGTACTTC
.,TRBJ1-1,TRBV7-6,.,CASSSEPGNTEAFF,TGTGCCAGCAGCTCTGAACCAGGGAACACTGAAGCTTTCTTT
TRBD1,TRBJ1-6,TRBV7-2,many,CASTGWGTEGSPLHF,TGTGCCAGCACCGGGTGGGGGACAGAAGGTTCACCCCTCCACTTT
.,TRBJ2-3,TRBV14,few,CASSRVGRYTDTQYF,TGTGCCAGCAGCCGTGTTGGCAGGTACACAGATACGCAGTATTTT
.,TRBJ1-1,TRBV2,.,CASIENPEAFF,TGTGCCAGCATTGAGAATCCTGAAGCTTTCTTT
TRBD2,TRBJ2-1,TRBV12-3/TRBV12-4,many,CASKVKSAASGGNEQFF,TGTGCCAGCAAAGTTAAGAGCGCGGCTAGCGGAGGGAATGAGCAGTTCTTC
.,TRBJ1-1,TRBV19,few,CASSITVTEAFF,TGTGCCAGTAGTATAACAGTCACTGAAGCTTTCTTT
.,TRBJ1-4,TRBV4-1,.,CASSQDEGFGEKLFF,TGCGCCAGCAGCCAAGATGAGGGGTTTGGTGAAAAACTGTTTTTT
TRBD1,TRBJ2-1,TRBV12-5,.,CASGLDPDRGPHNEQFF,TGTGCTAGTGGTTTGGACCCTGACAGGGGTCCGCACAATGAGCAGTTCTTC
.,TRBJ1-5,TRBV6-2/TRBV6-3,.,CASRSPGELGNQPQHF,TGTGCCAGCAGGTCTCCGGGAGAATTGGGCAATCAGCCCCAGCATTTT
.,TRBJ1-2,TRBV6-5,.,CASSYGDSGSGYTF,TGTGCCAGCAGTTACGGGGACTCGGGTTCTGGCTACACCTTC
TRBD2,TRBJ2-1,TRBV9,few,CASGGGPPNEQFF,TGTGCCAGCGGCGGGGGTCCCCCCAATGAGCAGTTCTTC
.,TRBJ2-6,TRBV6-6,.,CASLYRDSGANVLTF,TGTGCCAGTTTATACAGGGACTCTGGGGCCAACGTCCTGACTTTC
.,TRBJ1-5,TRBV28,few,CASSQPDGPGGLDIFQPQHF,TGTGCCAGCAGTCAACCAGACGGACCGGGGGGCCTAGACATTTTTCAGCCCCAGCATTTT
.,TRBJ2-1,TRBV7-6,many,CASSPSGVGNEQFF,TGTGCCAGCAGCCCTTCCGGGGTCGGAAATGAGCAGTTCTTC
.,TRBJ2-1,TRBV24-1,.,CATGSITNEQFF,TGTGCCACCGGCAGTATCACCAATGAGCAGTTCTTC
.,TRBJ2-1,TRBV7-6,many,CASSTPDQTSYNEQFF,TGTGCCAGCAGCACCCCGGACCAGACTTCCTACAATGAGCAGTTCTTC
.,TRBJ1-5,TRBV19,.,CASSLDRPDQPQHF,TGTGCCAGTAGTCTGGACAGACCGGATCAGCCCCAGCATTTT
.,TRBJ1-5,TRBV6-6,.,CASSYGVLVNQPQHF,TGTGCCAGCAGTTACGGAGTCCTGGTCAATCAGCCCCAGCATTTT
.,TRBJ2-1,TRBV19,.,CASSISGDDEQFF,TGTGCCAGTAGTATTTCGGGGGACGATGAGCAGTTCTTC
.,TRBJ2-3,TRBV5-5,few,CASRTRGLAPDTQYF,TGTGCCAGCAGAACTCGGGGACTCGCCCCAGATACGCAGTATTTT
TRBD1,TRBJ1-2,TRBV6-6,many,CASSYSWDRGEANYGYTF,TGTGCCAGCAGTTACTCTTGGGACAGGGGCGAAGCTAACTATGGCTACACCTTC
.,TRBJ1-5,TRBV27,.,CASSLGAGLGNQPQHF,TGTGCCAGCAGTTTAGGGGCAGGGCTGGGGAATCAGCCCCAGCATTTT
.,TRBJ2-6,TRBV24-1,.,CATSEGAGANVLTF,TGTGCCACCAGTGAGGGAGCTGGGGCCAACGTCCTGACTTTC